This T cell receptor (beta chain) was sequenced for a study of follicular helper T cells after annual influenza vaccination. The wider study: Some donors were sampled over the 2013-2014, 2014-2015 and 2015-2016 vaccinations. Study outcomes and limitations: Only roughly 9-21% of analyzed cells yielded productive TCRB sequences.

The sample's time point: 2015-2016 season, 7 days after influenza vaccination. Germline V gene data show CDR1 as SGHRS and CDR2 as YFSETQ. Trimming took 7 bases from V and 1 from J, leaving 11 bases between them. CDR3 length: 13 residues. With respect to this clone: The antigen is not known.

The data were produced by immunoSEQ multiplex PCR, yet TCRdb's version contains in-frame clones alone and is incomplete. The sample consists of around 6,200 clones, around 84% of them appearing once. The J gene is TRBJ2-5, the V gene TRBV5-1, with D possibly TRBD2 on 5 matching bases. This TCR came from an adult who received the influenza vaccine. Sequenced here: CXCR5- memory CD4+ T cells sorted from blood, sampled 7 days after influenza vaccination. CDR3 nucleotide sequence: TGCGCCAGCCACCCCGGGATCCAAGAGACCCAGTACTTC. This translates into CASHPGIQETQYF.